This T cell receptor (beta chain) was observed in a study of shared clonotypes between healthy human individuals. Overall study results and limits: Sharing of clonotypes among donors was expected to vary with sequencing depth. Incompleteness in sorted-subset sequencing, despite large depth, was shown by rarefaction.

Produced via immunoSEQ multiplex PCR; TCRdb's table is partial and in-frame only. The sample holds some 1,400,000 clones, roughly 96% seen once. Details on this clone: Its antigen is unidentified. This CDR3 is also generated by other DNA sequences in the sample.

With V trimmed by 4 bases and J by 3 bases, 6 bases remained unmatched. In germline, CDR1 is MDHEN, CDR2 SYDVKM. This CDR3 is 15 amino acids long. The V gene is TRBV28, the J gene TRBJ2-7, with 10 bases that match TRBD1. Sequencing input: naive CD4+ T cells sorted from blood. Subset noted: CD45RA+ positively selected. This receptor was obtained from a man younger than 45 in good health. The CDR3 protein is CASSSAGTGVYEQYF. Written as DNA, the CDR3 is TGTGCCAGCAGTTCTGCCGGGACAGGGGTCTACGAGCAGTACTTC.